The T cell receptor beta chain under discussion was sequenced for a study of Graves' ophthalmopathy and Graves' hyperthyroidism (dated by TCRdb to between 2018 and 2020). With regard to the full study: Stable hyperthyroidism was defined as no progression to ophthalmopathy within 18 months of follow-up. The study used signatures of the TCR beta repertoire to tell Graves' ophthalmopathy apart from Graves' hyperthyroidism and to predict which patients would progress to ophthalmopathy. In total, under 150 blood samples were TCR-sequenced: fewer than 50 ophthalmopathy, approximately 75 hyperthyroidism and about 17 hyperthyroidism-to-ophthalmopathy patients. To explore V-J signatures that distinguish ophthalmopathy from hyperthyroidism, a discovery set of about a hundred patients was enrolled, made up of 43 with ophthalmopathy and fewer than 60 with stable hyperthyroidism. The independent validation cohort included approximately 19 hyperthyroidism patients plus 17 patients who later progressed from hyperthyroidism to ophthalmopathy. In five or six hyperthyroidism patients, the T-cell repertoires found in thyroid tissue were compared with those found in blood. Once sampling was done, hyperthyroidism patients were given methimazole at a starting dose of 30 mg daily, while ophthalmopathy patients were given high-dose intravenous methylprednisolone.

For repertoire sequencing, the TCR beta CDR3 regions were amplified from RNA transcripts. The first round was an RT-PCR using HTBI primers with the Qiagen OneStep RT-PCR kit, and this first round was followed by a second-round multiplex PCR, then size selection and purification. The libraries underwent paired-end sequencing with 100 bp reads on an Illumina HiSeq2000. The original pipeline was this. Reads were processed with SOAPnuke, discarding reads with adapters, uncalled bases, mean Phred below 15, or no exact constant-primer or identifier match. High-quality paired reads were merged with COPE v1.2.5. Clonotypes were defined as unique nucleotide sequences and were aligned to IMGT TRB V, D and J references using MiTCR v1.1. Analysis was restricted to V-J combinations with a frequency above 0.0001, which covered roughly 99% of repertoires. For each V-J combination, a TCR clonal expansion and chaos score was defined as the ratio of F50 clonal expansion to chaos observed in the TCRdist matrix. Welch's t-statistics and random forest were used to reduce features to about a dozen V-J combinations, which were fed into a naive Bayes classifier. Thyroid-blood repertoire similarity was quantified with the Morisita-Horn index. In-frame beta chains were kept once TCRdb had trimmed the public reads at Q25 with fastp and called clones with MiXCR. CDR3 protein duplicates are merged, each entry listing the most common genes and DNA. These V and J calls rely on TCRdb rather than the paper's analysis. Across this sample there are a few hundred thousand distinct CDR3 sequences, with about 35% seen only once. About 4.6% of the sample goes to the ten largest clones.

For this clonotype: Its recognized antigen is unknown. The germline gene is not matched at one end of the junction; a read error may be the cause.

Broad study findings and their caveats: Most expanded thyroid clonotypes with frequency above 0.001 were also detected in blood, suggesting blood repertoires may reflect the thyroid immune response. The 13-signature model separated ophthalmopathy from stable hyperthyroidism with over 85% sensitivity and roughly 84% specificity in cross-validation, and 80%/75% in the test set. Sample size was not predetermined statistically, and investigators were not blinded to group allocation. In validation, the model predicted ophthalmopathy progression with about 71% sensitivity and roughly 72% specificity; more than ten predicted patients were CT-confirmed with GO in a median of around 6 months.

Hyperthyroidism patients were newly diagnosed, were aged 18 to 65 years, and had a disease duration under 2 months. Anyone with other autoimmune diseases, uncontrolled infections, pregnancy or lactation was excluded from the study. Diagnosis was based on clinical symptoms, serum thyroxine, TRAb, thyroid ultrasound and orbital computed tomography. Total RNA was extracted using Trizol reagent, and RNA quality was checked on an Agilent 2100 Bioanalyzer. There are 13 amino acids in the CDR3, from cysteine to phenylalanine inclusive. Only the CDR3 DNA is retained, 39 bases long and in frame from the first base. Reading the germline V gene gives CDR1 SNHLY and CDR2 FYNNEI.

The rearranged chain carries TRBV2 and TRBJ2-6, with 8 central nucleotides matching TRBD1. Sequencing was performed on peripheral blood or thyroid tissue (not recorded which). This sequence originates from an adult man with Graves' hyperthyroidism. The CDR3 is CASSPTGDNVLTF. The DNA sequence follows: TGTGCCAGCAGTCCGACAGGGGACAACGTCCTGACTTTC.